The rows below give T cell receptor beta chains drawn from one sample of a study of shared clonotypes between healthy human individuals. Clones were read by immunoSEQ multiplex PCR, and TCRdb kept only the in-frame ones, dropping some. The table lists roughly 590,000 clones, around 95% of them singletons. The sample comprised naive CD8+ T cells sorted from blood. Receptor source: a woman aged 30 to 39 in good health. CDR3s include the opening cysteine and the closing phenylalanine or tryptophan. D genes are given only for firm matches. Expanded clones are given a class, and other clones once, few, many or no size at all.

clone_size d_call j_call v_call cdr3_nt cdr3_aa
NA NA TRBJ2-4 TRBV28 TGTGCCAGCAGTTTACTCGTGAGGTCCAAAAACATTCAGTACTTC CASSLLVRSKNIQYF
NA TRBD2 TRBJ2-7 TRBV28 TGTGCCAGCAGTTCGGGACTAAAGGCCTACGAGCAGTACTTC CASSSGLKAYEQYF
NA TRBD1 TRBJ1-2 TRBV7-9 TGTGCCAGCAGCGCAGCGCTATACGGGACAGGATTTGGCTACACCTTC CASSAALYGTGFGYTF
NA NA TRBJ1-1 TRBV7-3 TGTGCCAGCAGCCCTCCAGGCGAGGGGATGGGTTTGACTGAAGCTTTCTTT CASSPPGEGMGLTEAFF
once NA TRBJ2-7 TRBV1 TGCACCAGCAGCCAAGATAGTCGAGCGGAGAGCTCCTACGAGCAGTACTTC CTSSQDSRAESSYEQYF
NA TRBD2 TRBJ2-5 TRBV5-4 TGTGCCAGCAGCTCTGGCAGGGGACTAGCGGGATGGGAGCAGTACTTC CASSSGRGLAGWEQYF
NA NA TRBJ1-2 TRBV4-1 TGCGCCAGCAGCCAAGAAAGGGCTGGCTACACCTTC CASSQERAGYTF
NA TRBD2 TRBJ2-3 TRBV6-5 TGTGCCAGCAGTTACTCAGCGGGAGTGGCAGATACGCAGTATTTT CASSYSAGVADTQYF
NA NA TRBJ2-7 TRBV14 TGTGCCAGCAGCCAAGGAAGAGCGAACTACTTGAACTACGAGCAGTACTTC CASSQGRANYLNYEQYF
NA TRBD2 TRBJ2-7 TRBV7-9 TGTGCCAGCAGCGGACCCGGGACTACCCTTCGAATTAAGTCCTACGAGCAGTACTTC CASSGPGTTLRIKSYEQYF
NA NA TRBJ1-1 TRBV5-1 TGCGCCAGCAGCCCTACTAGCCGGGCGTTTGAAGCTTTCTTT CASSPTSRAFEAFF
NA NA TRBJ2-7 TRBV6-5 TGTGCCAGCAGTTACTCGTTGGTTGACGAGCAGTACTTC CASSYSLVDEQYF
once NA TRBJ2-1 TRBV19 TGTGCCAGTAGTATAGCGGGTGCCCCTAAGACCTACAATGAGCAGTTCTTC CASSIAGAPKTYNEQFF
NA NA TRBJ1-5 TRBV19 TGTGCCAGTGGGTCCTGGGGAATCCAAGATCAGCCCCAGCATTTT CASGSWGIQDQPQHF
once NA TRBJ2-7 TRBV7-2 TGTGCCAGCAGCCCGGATTCGGGGACGGTCAGGCGCGAGCAGTACTTC CASSPDSGTVRREQYF
NA NA TRBJ1-1 TRBV28 TGTGCCAGCAGCATTACAAGAATGAACACTGAAGCTTTCTTT CASSITRMNTEAFF
NA NA TRBJ1-5 TRBV7-8 TGTGCCAGCAGCTCACAGGCCTACAATCAGCCCCAGCATTTT CASSSQAYNQPQHF
NA NA TRBJ2-1 TRBV6-4 TGTGCCAGCAGTGATAGGGTATCAGGCCTTGCGGAGCAGTTCTTC CASSDRVSGLAEQFF
NA NA TRBJ2-7 TRBV28 TGTGCCAGCGCGGGGCATTTAGCGTACGAGCAGTACTTC CASAGHLAYEQYF
NA NA TRBJ2-4 TRBV28 TGTGCCAGCAGCCTAAGTTCAGGGCTGAACATTCAGTACTTC CASSLSSGLNIQYF
NA NA TRBJ1-5 TRBV5-5 TGTGCCAGCAGCCCCAGAATCGACAGCAATCAGCCCCAGCATTTT CASSPRIDSNQPQHF
once TRBD1 TRBJ2-5 TRBV28 TGTGCCAGCAGTTCGACCGGGACAGGTTCGTACCAAGAGACCCAGTACTTC CASSSTGTGSYQETQYF
NA TRBD2 TRBJ2-2 TRBV6-1 TGTGCCAGCAGTGACGAGCCTTGGCGGGAGGGTAACACCGGGGAGCTGTTTTTT CASSDEPWREGNTGELFF
NA TRBD2 TRBJ2-7 TRBV10-3 TGTGCCATCAGTGAGTCCCCCGGGACTAGCGGTTACGAGCAGTACTTC CAISESPGTSGYEQYF
NA NA TRBJ1-1 TRBV6-6 TGTGCCAGCAGTTCTTTGGACAGAGGCACTGAAGCTTTCTTT CASSSLDRGTEAFF
once TRBD1 TRBJ2-5 TRBV7-8 TGTGCCAGCAGCTGGGGAAGGGGGCGCGGGGAGACCCAGTACTTC CASSWGRGRGETQYF
NA NA TRBJ2-1 TRBV10-1 TGCGCCAGCAGTGAAGACGGGAGCTCCTACAATGAGCAGTTCTTC CASSEDGSSYNEQFF
NA NA TRBJ2-1 TRBV18 TGTGCCAGCTCACCACAGGATCATGAGCAGTTCTTC CASSPQDHEQFF